This TCR beta chain came from a study of response to subunit inactivated influenza vaccine. One entry per CDR3 protein, called by TCRdb with MiXCR from the RT-PCR reads. This table has around 570,000 distinct CDR3 sequences, roughly 10% appearing once. Germline V gene data show CDR1 as SGHRS and CDR2 as YFSETQ. V lost 4 bases to trimming and J lost 11 bases; unmatched junction nucleotides: 11. This CDR3 comprises 14 residues. These data also formed part of another study, on T cells expressing NK-cell markers. That work adds: What made the TCR beta cDNA was 5'RACE template switching with UMIs.

The sequencing here drew on PBMCs from blood, taken on the day of vaccination. This rearrangement joins TRBV5-1 to TRBJ1-1; TRBD1 agrees at 10 bases. The receptor was isolated from a man aged 45-60 years who received an inactivated influenza vaccine. For the CDR3, the DNA is TGCGCCAGCAGCGCAGAGACAGGGGGCGTAGGTGCTTTCTTT. As protein: CASSAETGGVGAFF.